These 30 T cell receptor beta chains were sequenced from one sample in a study of blood T cell repertoires in COVID-19. Method: immunoSEQ multiplex PCR; TCRdb's copy keeps in-frame clones and lacks some. The profile shows fewer than 250,000 clones, 80% to 90% of them singletons. What was sequenced was peripheral blood. These receptors all come from a man between 45 and 60 years old with COVID-19, enrolled during active disease.

The chain has TRBV25-1 and TRBJ1-2; 10 positions agree with TRBD1. Germline V lookup: CDR1 MGHDK, CDR2 SYGVNS. The trim removed 3 bases at V and 8 bases at J, leaving 9 bases unmatched. This CDR3 is 15 amino acids long. Here the CDR3 reads CASSDPRTGGAGYTF. Here the CDR3 DNA reads TGTGCCAGCAGTGACCCTCGGACAGGGGGGGCGGGCTACACCTTC.

This chain links TRBV28 with TRBJ2-2; 14 bases match TRBD2. With V trimmed by 5 bases and J by 7 bases, 6 bases remained unmatched. This CDR3 contains 16 residues. Germline-derived CDR1 and CDR2 are MDHEN and SYDVKM. This chain's CDR3 is CASSRTSGGSGGELFF. CDR3 DNA: TGTGCCAGCAGTAGGACTAGCGGGGGGTCGGGCGGGGAGCTGTTTTTT.

This chain links TRBV30 with TRBJ2-1; maybe TRBD2 (7 bases). Germline assignment: CDR1 GTSNPN and CDR2 SVGIG (reference sequence). The V and J ends lost 4 bases and 8 bases respectively, with 12 bases between them. The CDR3 sequence is 12 residues long. The CDR3 region is CAWNQGGDEQFF. The CDR3 DNA sequence: TGTGCCTGGAACCAAGGGGGGGATGAGCAGTTCTTC. The full variable domain, rest sourced from reference TRBV30 and TRBJ2-1, is SQTIHQWPATLVQPVGSPLSLECTVEGTSNPNLYWYRQAAGRGLQLLFYSVGIGQISSEVPQNLSASRPQDRQFILSSKKLLLSDSGFYLCAWNQGGDEQFFGPGTRLTVL.

The CDR3 sequence is CASSFNRGRLGNYGYTF. CDR3 sequence (DNA): TGTGCCAGCAGCTTTAACAGGGGGCGGTTGGGTAACTATGGCTACACCTTC. The V and J genes are TRBV5-8 and TRBJ1-2; 9 nucleotides align to TRBD1. This CDR3 region has 17 residues. CDR1 is SGHTS, CDR2 YDEGEE, per germline. V lost 2 bases and J lost 1; bases outside the gene matches: 9.

The V call is TRBV9, the J call TRBJ1-2; 9 bases fit TRBD1. J was trimmed by 8 bases and V by 4 bases; bases with no gene match: 12. Germline lookup yields CDR1 SGDLS and CDR2 YYNGEE. The CDR3 extends over 15 amino acids. For the CDR3, the DNA is TGTGCCAGCAGCCCCACCCCGGGACAGGGAGAGGGCTACACCTTC. Its translation is CASSPTPGQGEGYTF. Complete variable domain (other parts from reference TRBV9 and TRBJ1-2): DSGVTQTPKHLITATGQRVTLRCSPRSGDLSVYWYQQSLDQGLQFLIQYYNGEERAKGNILERFSAQQFPDLHSELNLSSLELGDSALYFCASSPTPGQGEGYTFGSGTRLTVV.

The genes are TRBV7-2 and TRBJ2-7, with 10 positions matching TRBD2. The V segment lost 2 bases and the J segment 2 bases; nucleotides outside the gene matches: 3. This CDR3 region has 15 residues. CDR1 is SGHTA, CDR2 FQGNSA, per germline. The CDR3 DNA follows: TGTGCCAGCAGCTTAAGGACTAGCGGAGCCTACGAGCAGTACTTC. Its translation: CASSLRTSGAYEQYF.

This chain uses TRBV4-3 with TRBJ1-2, with D possibly TRBD1 on 6 matching bases. The germline CDR1 and CDR2 sequences are LGHNA and YSLEER. The CDR3 contains 15 residues. V was shortened by 0 bases and J by 4 bases, with 12 bases between the two germline ends. This chain's CDR3 is CASSQDRGMGYGYTF. For the CDR3, the DNA is TGCGCCAGCAGCCAAGACAGGGGTATGGGCTATGGCTACACCTTC.

The chain combines TRBV3-1 (or the pseudogene TRBV3-2) with TRBJ1-6; 7 bases align to TRBD1. The CDR3 length is 14 residues. V shed 1 base and J 9 bases; nucleotides not matched to a gene: 3. The germline CDR1 and CDR2 sequences are LGHDT and YNNKEL (reference sequence). Here the CDR3 reads CASSQGDRVSPLHF. As DNA, the CDR3 is TGTGCCAGCAGCCAAGGAGACAGGGTTTCACCCCTCCACTTT.

The V gene is TRBV27, the J gene TRBJ1-4; TRBD1 agrees at 7 bases. The germline gives CDR1 MNHEY, CDR2 SMNVEV (reference sequence). The CDR3 is 15 amino acids. V was pared by 4 bases and J by 6 bases, with 8 bases of the junction left unmatched. This CDR3 reads CASSSRQGEDEKLFF. The CDR3 DNA reads as TGTGCCAGCAGTTCTCGACAGGGTGAGGATGAAAAACTGTTTTTT.

The chain's CDR3 is CSARGTNEQYF. CDR3 DNA: TGCAGTGCTAGAGGGACAAACGAGCAGTACTTC. This sequence joins TRBV20-1 and TRBJ2-7, with D possibly being TRBD1 (5 bases). V dropped 1 base and J dropped 5 bases, with 6 bases sitting between them. Looked up from germline, CDR1 is DFQATT and CDR2 is SNEGSKA (reference sequence). The CDR3 is 11 amino acids.

The CDR3 spells CASSQKRDTEAFF. CDR3 nucleotides: TGTGCCAGTAGTCAGAAACGGGACACTGAAGCTTTCTTT. The gene calls are TRBV19 and TRBJ1-1; D gene unclear. Deletions cut 5 bases from V and 3 bases from J, with 10 bases between. The CDR3 spans 13 residues. Germline V CDR1 and CDR2: LNHDA, SQIVND (reference sequence).

The chain carries TRBV10-3 and TRBJ1-1, with a tentative D call TRBD1 (6 bases). The germline gives CDR1 ENHRY, CDR2 SYGVKD. CDR3 length: 14 residues. V lost 8 bases and J lost 3, with 16 bases in between. This CDR3 reads CAIGVTGYDTEAFF. The DNA for the CDR3 is TGTGCCATCGGGGTGACAGGATACGACACTGAAGCTTTCTTT.

The CDR3 DNA reads TGTGCCAGTAGCGCCGGGACAGGAACTCTACAAGAGACCCAGTACTTC. Translating it yields CASSAGTGTLQETQYF. The V gene is TRBV19, the J gene TRBJ2-5, with 8 bases lining up with TRBD1. The CDR3 runs to 16 residues. Losses at the gene ends were 6 bases for V and 2 bases for J; bases not matched to a gene: 11. Germline V CDR1 and CDR2: LNHDA, SQIVND (reference sequence).

Here the CDR3 reads CASSVTSSSYNEQFF. The CDR3 region has the DNA TGTGCCAGTAGTGTGACTAGCAGCTCCTACAATGAGCAGTTCTTC. The rearrangement links TRBV19 to TRBJ2-1; TRBD2 agrees at 7 bases. The germline V gene has CDR1 LNHDA and CDR2 SQIVND (reference sequence). The V gene end was trimmed by 5 bases and the J gene end by 0 bases; junction bases not matched to a gene: 4. This CDR3 region has 15 residues.

This clone has only one observation. The chain has TRBV6-5 and TRBJ1-5; TRBD1 agrees at 7 bases. Germline V gene data show CDR1 as MNHEY and CDR2 as SVGAGI. The CDR3 has 15 amino acids. Trimming took 5 bases from V and 0 from J; bases not matched to a gene: 4. The CDR3 DNA is TGTGCCAGCAGTAGGGACAGTTATAGCAATCAGCCCCAGCATTTT. Residues: CASSRDSYSNQPQHF.

This chain uses TRBV7-2 with TRBJ2-7, with TRBD2 matching 10 bases. Per germline, CDR1 SGHTA and CDR2 FQGNSA. The junction had 2 bases not matched to a gene; V was cut back by 6 bases and J by 3 bases. CDR3 length equals 13 residues. The CDR3: CASSRTSGYEQYF. Here the CDR3 DNA reads TGTGCCAGCAGTCGGACTAGCGGCTACGAGCAGTACTTC.

This clone was detected only once. The chain uses TRBV19 and TRBJ2-4; unclear D gene. Germline values: CDR1 LNHDA, CDR2 SQIVND (reference sequence). The germline V and J ends were trimmed by 7 bases and 0 bases, with 13 bases remaining between them. There are 15 residues in the CDR3. CDR3 sequence reads: CASTPSRLAKNIQYF. The CDR3 DNA sequence: TGTGCCAGTACCCCCTCGCGGTTAGCCAAAAACATTCAGTACTTC. The full variable domain, completed using reference TRBV19 and TRBJ2-4, is DGGITQSPKYLFRKEGQNVTLSCEQNLNHDAMYWYRQDPGQGLRLIYYSQIVNDFQKGDIAEGYSVSREKKESFPLTVTSAQKNPTAFYLCASTPSRLAKNIQYFGAGTRLSVL.

The V gene is TRBV3-1 (or the pseudogene TRBV3-2), the J gene TRBJ2-1, with TRBD2 matching over 11 bases. V lost 4 bases, J lost 9 bases, and 11 bases stayed unmatched. Germline assignment: CDR1 LGHDT and CDR2 YNNKEL (reference sequence). The length of the CDR3 is 16 residues. CDR3 sequence: CASSLTTSGASREQFF. The CDR3, as DNA: TGTGCCAGCAGCCTCACGACTAGCGGGGCCTCACGTGAGCAGTTCTTC.

The rearrangement uses TRBV7-3 and TRBJ1-1; 9 positions agree with TRBD1. CDR1 is SGHTA and CDR2 is FQGTGA in the germline V gene. The CDR3 contains 14 residues. Losses at the gene ends were 5 bases for V and 5 bases for J; bases not matched to a gene: 6. CDR3 sequence reads: CASSRSTGGTEAFF. CDR3 sequence (DNA): TGTGCCAGCAGCCGATCGACAGGGGGGACTGAAGCTTTCTTT.

This chain uses TRBV4-1 with TRBJ1-1; D is undetermined. CDR3 length: 16 amino acids. Trimming shortened V by 1 base and J by 1 base, and 13 bases separated the two germline ends. Germline V CDR1 and CDR2: MGHRA, YSYEKL. The CDR3 DNA reads TGCGCCAGCAGCCAAGGTCCTCGAGTCGCGAACACTGAAGCTTTCTTT. This codes for CASSQGPRVANTEAFF.

This clone was detected a few times. The V call is TRBV5-1, the J call TRBJ2-3, with TRBD2 identical over 8 bases. The CDR3 extends over 15 amino acids. Germline V gene sequence: CDR1 SGHRS, CDR2 YFSETQ. The junction had 8 bases not matched to a gene; V was cut back by 4 bases and J by 4 bases. CDR3 in DNA: TGCGCCAGCAGCAACAAGGGACTAGACGCAGATACGCAGTATTTT. Its protein is CASSNKGLDADTQYF.

The chain has TRBV6-5 and TRBJ1-5; 7 nucleotides agree with TRBD1. The J segment lost 6 bases and the V segment lost 6 bases, leaving 5 bases of the junction unmatched. The germline gives CDR1 MNHEY, CDR2 SVGAGI. This CDR3 contains 13 residues. CDR3 nucleotides: TGTGCCAGCAGACAGGGGCTGGGTCAGCCCCAGCATTTT. Its protein product is CASRQGLGQPQHF.

CDR3 in DNA: TGTGCCAGCAGCCAAGATCCCCGGCAGGGGGTCACTGAAGCTTTCTTT. Translating gives CASSQDPRQGVTEAFF. The chain has TRBV3-1 (or the pseudogene TRBV3-2) and TRBJ1-1; the match to TRBD1 covers 7 bases. V trimming: 0 bases; J trimming: 4 bases; junction bases outside the gene matches: 8. Germline-derived CDR1 and CDR2 are LGHDT and YNNKEL (reference sequence). The CDR3 is 16 amino acids.

The chain combines TRBV29-1 with TRBJ2-7, with 7 bases identical to TRBD1. Losses at the gene ends were 8 bases for V and 3 bases for J; bases not matched to a gene: 7. The CDR3 spans 12 residues. CDR1 and CDR2 (germline): SQVTM, ANQGSEA. The CDR3 DNA reads TGCAGCTCGGGACAGAACGTCTACGAGCAGTACTTC. Translation gives CSSGQNVYEQYF.

The chain carries TRBV6-2 or TRBV6-3 and TRBJ1-2, with D tentatively TRBD1 (5 bases). The CDR3 has 14 amino acids. CDR1 and CDR2 from the germline V gene are MNHEY and SVGEGT. V was clipped by 5 bases and J by 8 bases, with 18 bases between them. The CDR3 DNA reads TGTGCCAGCAGTGTCGGCGGGGGGGAAAGAGGCTACACCTTC. Amino acid sequence: CASSVGGGERGYTF.

V usage is TRBV6-1 and J usage is TRBJ2-2; possibly TRBD1 for D (6 bases). The V gene's germline CDR1 is MNHNS and CDR2 SASEGT. Trimming cost V 0 bases and J 1 base, with 9 bases left between them. The CDR3 spans 16 residues. The CDR3 sequence is CASSEAQGGNTGELFF. The CDR3 coding sequence is TGTGCCAGCAGTGAAGCGCAAGGGGGGAACACCGGGGAGCTGTTTTTT.

This chain joins TRBV19 and TRBJ2-7; a possible D gene is TRBD1 (6 bases). CDR3 length: 15 residues. V was pared by 1 base and J by 1 base, with 11 bases between. Germline-derived CDR1 and CDR2 are LNHDA and SQIVND (reference sequence). CDR3 coding DNA: TGTGCCAGTAGTATAGCCAGGGGAATATCCTACGAGCAGTACTTC. It yields the protein CASSIARGISYEQYF.

The sample holds many counts of this clone. The chain joins TRBV6-4 to TRBJ2-2, with D possibly TRBD1 on 5 matching bases. The germline V gene encodes CDR1 MRHNA and CDR2 SNTAGT. V was clipped by 6 bases and J by 7 bases, with 18 bases between them. CDR3 length: 15 amino acids. CDR3 in DNA: TGTGCCAGCAGCCCGACATCTGGGGCTGGCGGGGAGCTGTTTTTT. Protein sequence: CASSPTSGAGGELFF.

The chain is built from TRBV3-1 (or the pseudogene TRBV3-2) and TRBJ2-3, with 7 positions matching TRBD1. CDR3 length: 14 amino acids. V lost 5 bases to trimming and J lost 3 bases; unmatched junction nucleotides: 5. Germline V gene lookup returns CDR1 LGHDT and CDR2 YNNKEL (reference sequence). As DNA, the CDR3 is TGTGCCAGCAGCGCGAGGGGGCGAACAGATACGCAGTATTTT. This encodes CASSARGRTDTQYF.

Here the CDR3 reads CASSFQGGTEAFF. As DNA, the CDR3 is TGCGCCAGCAGCTTCCAGGGAGGGACTGAAGCTTTCTTT. J is TRBJ1-1 and V is TRBV5-1, with a weak D call TRBD1 (5 bases). The CDR3 length is 13 residues. Looked up from germline, CDR1 is SGHRS and CDR2 is YFSETQ. Trimming pared 2 bases from V and 5 bases from J, leaving 10 bases between.